This TCR beta chain was profiled in a study of shared clonotypes between healthy human individuals (dated by TCRdb to the early 2020s). In the study overall: The cohort included a few men and two women between 18 and 49 years of age. For each donor, three plates each were used for CD4 naive and CD4 memory, two plates were used for CD8 naive, and one plate was used for CD8 memory. To estimate repertoire size and how much clonotypes are shared between individuals, the study performed deep sequencing of blood TCR repertoires from roughly five healthy adults. To increase sequencing depth and limit assay-specific biases, different laboratories used diverse techniques to prepare libraries and sequence TCR repertoires. Per donor, leukapheresis produced somewhere between about 0.8 and 9 billion PBMCs.

Study-wide conclusions, independent of this receptor: Pairwise subsampling indicated that sequencing depth was expected to affect the degree of clonotype sharing among donors. Sampling was restricted to blood, and TCR repertoires in tissue are likely to differ from TCR repertoires in blood. Estimated clonotype richness was generally larger for naive than for memory subsets. The small number of donors limited the genetic and exposure-history diversity represented. When four donors were compared, the shared fraction of clonotypes was about 5% for naive CD4, over 3% for naive CD8, roughly 2.3% for memory CD4, and approximately 0.4% for memory CD8. Higher generation probabilities were observed for clonotypes shared by all four sorted-subset donors than for non-shared clonotypes. Incomplete sequencing was indicated by rarefaction of sorted-subset datasets, despite the large sequencing depth.

This clone was observed a single time. What this receptor recognizes is not known. No qualities accompany the bases; no much larger clone lies one base away. The donors were healthy, HIV-negative adults with no recently reported acute infections or vaccinations. Every donor was a Caucasian adult residing in Nashville, Tennessee, USA. CD4+ T cells were enriched through magnetic negative selection, after which naive cells were positively selected on CD45RA and the remaining negative fraction served as the memory subset. Blood was obtained by leukapheresis, after which PBMCs were separated by Ficoll-Histopaque density gradient centrifugation and cryopreserved in liquid nitrogen vapor phase. Analytical flow cytometry was used to check the purity and quantity of every magnetically sorted T cell population. From each sorted fraction, genomic DNA was isolated and quantified by UV absorbance on a Nanodrop 2000c.

Using the deep immunoSEQ assay, TCR CDR3 regions were amplified from genomic DNA by multiplex PCR. Extracted genomic DNA from each cell subset was distributed evenly across all wells of several immunoSEQ 96-well plates, and each plate was treated as a replicate. For sorted subsets, approximately 210 ng of genomic DNA, equivalent to about 30,000 T cell genomes, went into each replicate PCR. Purified libraries were quantified with a Qubit 3.0 fluorometer, sized on a Bioanalyzer 2100, and re-quantified with the KAPA Library Quantification kit. A separate single-read 150-cycle Illumina NextSeq 550 flow cell was used to sequence each immunoSEQ 96-well plate. Concerning the study's data processing: Because the immunoSEQ output held only junctional sequences and lacked quality scores, the filtering could not match the filtering applied to full-length reads. To assign V/J genes and CDR3, sequences were annotated using PyIR, a Python wrapper for IgBLAST v1.9, with IMGT germline references. Reads were filtered out if the reads had weak V/J assignments (E-value above 1e-6), no CDR3, stop codons, out-of-frame junctions, or ambiguous translated residues. A V3J clonotype was defined by an identical inferred V gene, J gene, and CDR3 amino acid sequence. Percentage overlap between repertoires was calculated by dividing the number of shared unique clonotypes by the size of the smaller repertoire. RTK rarefaction, the Chao1 estimator, and Recon v2.1 estimates of unobserved clonotypes were used to assess repertoire richness. Generation probabilities were computed with OLGA for all TCRbeta clonotypes obtained by the gDNA method from several donors. TCRdb provides this immuneACCESS table in a form limited to in-frame rearrangements. Some clones are lacking; in checked studies, under half of them reflect an unresolved V gene, and why the rest are absent is not known. D and trimming come from the DNA, and the V and J calls and clone size come from that table. The sample has around 350,000 clones on record, roughly 70% of them singletons. Around 9.3% of the sample goes to the ten largest clones.

Via the germline V gene, CDR1 is KGHSH and CDR2 LQKENI. The cysteine opens and the phenylalanine closes a CDR3 of 15 amino acids. CDR3 DNA is the only sequence kept; it has 45 bases, read in frame from the first base. Trimming costs V 3 bases and J 4 bases, and their ends lie 13 bases apart. The rearranged chain carries TRBV18 and TRBJ1-3; the D segment could be TRBD1, given 6 matching bases. The specimen sequenced was memory CD4+ T cells sorted from blood. Interpreted using the paper, the cell subset or site label stands for: CD45RA-negative fraction. The sequence came from a man between 25 and 39 years old in good health. The CDR3 reads CASSPRDIGGNTIYF. The bases read TGTGCCAGCTCACCCCGGGACATAGGAGGAAACACCATATATTTT.